The rows below give T cell receptor beta chains drawn from one sample of a study of T cell clonotyping in hematopoietic cell transplantation. The data were produced by immunoSEQ multiplex PCR, yet TCRdb's version contains in-frame clones alone and is incomplete. The sample lists roughly 11,000 clones; roughly 87% were seen once. Specimen: peripheral blood mononuclear cells. Every receptor here comes from a human donor who either received an allogeneic hematopoietic cell transplant for a myeloid malignancy or was a related donor (not recorded which). Some clones in this sample may be carry-over from other donors' samples. The CDR3 runs from the conserved cysteine through the conserved F or W. A D gene is named only where the DNA matches it firmly. Not all rows give a size; the values are once, few, many and, for expanded clones, a class.

j_call clone_size d_call v_call cdr3_nt cdr3_aa
TRBJ1-1 - - TRBV5-8 TGTGCCAGCACCCCAGGCATTGAAGCTTTCTTT CASTPGIEAFF
TRBJ1-2 - - TRBV7-2 TGTGCCAGCAGCCCGCGAGGGGAAAGGGGGTATGGCTACACCTTC CASSPRGERGYGYTF
TRBJ2-2 - - TRBV5-3 TGTGCCAGCGGACCGGTGGGGGGGGGCTTGTCGGACACCGGGGAGCTGTTTTTT CASGPVGGGLSDTGELFF
TRBJ2-6 - - TRBV4-2 TGTGCCAGCAGGGGGGATACCGGGGCCAACGTCCTGACTTTC CASRGDTGANVLTF
TRBJ1-6 - - TRBV5-1 TGCGCCAGCAGCTTGGGGGAGTCTAATTCACCCCTCCACTTT CASSLGESNSPLHF
TRBJ2-5 - - TRBV6-5 TGTGCCAGCAGTTACCGCGCGCTCCAAGAGACCCAGTACTTC CASSYRALQETQYF
TRBJ2-7 once - TRBV27 TGTGCCAGCAGTCGATTAGGGACCTACGAGCAGTACTTC CASSRLGTYEQYF
TRBJ1-1 - TRBD1 TRBV19 TGTGCCAGTAGTCAAACAGGGACAGGGTGGACTGAAGCTTTCTTT CASSQTGTGWTEAFF
TRBJ2-5 - - TRBV4-2 TGTGCCAGCAGCCAAGAGGTAGGACGAAGGGCCCAGTACTTC CASSQEVGRRAQYF
TRBJ2-2 - - TRBV7-8 TGTGCCAGCAGCTTAGTCGACACCGGGGAGCTGTTTTTT CASSLVDTGELFF
TRBJ2-7 - - TRBV19 TGTGCCAGTAGTATGGGCAGGCAAACCTACGAGCAGTACTTC CASSMGRQTYEQYF
TRBJ2-7 - - TRBV4-2 TGTGCCAGCAGCCAAGAGGCTGCCGCTTCCTACGAGCAGTACTTC CASSQEAAASYEQYF
TRBJ2-1 - - TRBV7-9 TGTGCCAGCAGCTTAGCAGAGAATGAGCAGTTCTTC CASSLAENEQFF
TRBJ2-5 - TRBD2 TRBV19 TGTGCCAGTAGTTATCGGACTAGCGGGGTCCAAGAGACCCAGTACTTC CASSYRTSGVQETQYF
TRBJ2-1 - TRBD1 TRBV9 TGTGCCAGCTCCTGGGGCGGGACAGGGTACAATGAGCAGTTCTTC CASSWGGTGYNEQFF
TRBJ2-7 - - TRBV6-7 TGTGCCAGCACTACGAGAGACTCCTACGAGCAGTACTTC CASTTRDSYEQYF
TRBJ2-1 - - TRBV29-1 TGCAGCGTTGAGTTGCTGACGGTCAATGAGCAGTTCTTC CSVELLTVNEQFF
TRBJ2-7 once TRBD1 TRBV30 TGTGCCTGGGCGACGGGACAGAGCAACGAGCAGTACTTC CAWATGQSNEQYF
TRBJ1-1 - - TRBV4-2 TGTGCCAGCAGCCCAACCGGGACGAACACTGAAGCTTTCTTT CASSPTGTNTEAFF
TRBJ2-7 - TRBD2 TRBV18 TGTGCCAGCTCACCCCGTCCCCTGGGGACTAGCGGGAGTAGGTTCCACGAGCAGTACTTC CASSPRPLGTSGSRFHEQYF